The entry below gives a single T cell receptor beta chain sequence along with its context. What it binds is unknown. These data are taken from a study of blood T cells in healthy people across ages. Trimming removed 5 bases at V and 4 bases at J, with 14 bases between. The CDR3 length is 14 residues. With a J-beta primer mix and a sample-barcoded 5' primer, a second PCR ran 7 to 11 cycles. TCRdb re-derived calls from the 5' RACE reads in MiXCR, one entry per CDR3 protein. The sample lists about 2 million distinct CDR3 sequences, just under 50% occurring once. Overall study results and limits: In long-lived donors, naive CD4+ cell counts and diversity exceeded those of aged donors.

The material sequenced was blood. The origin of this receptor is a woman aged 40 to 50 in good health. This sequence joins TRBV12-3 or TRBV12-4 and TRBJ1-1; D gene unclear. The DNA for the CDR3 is TGTGCCAGCAGTCGAACCATGGTGGGCACTGAAGCTTTCTTT. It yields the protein CASSRTMVGTEAFF.